The rows below give T cell receptor beta chains drawn from one sample of a study of technical replicates of blood from four donors. Sequencing used immunoSEQ multiplex PCR; TCRdb keeps in-frame clones, though not all of them. This table holds roughly 40,000 clones, about 96% found once. Sequenced sample: T cells isolated from PBMCs. These receptors originate from a human donor in good health. Each CDR3 is given with its conserved first and last residue. A D gene is named only where the DNA matches it firmly. The size of a clone is reported for some rows only, either as once, few or many, or as a class for expanded clones.

D gene	V gene	J gene	clone size	CDR3 protein	CDR3 DNA
.	TRBV6-1	TRBJ2-7	.	CASSEMAGVEQYF	TGTGCCAGCAGTGAAATGGCAGGGGTCGAGCAGTACTTC
TRBD1	TRBV29-1	TRBJ2-7	few	CSVTRSLTGGSYEQYF	TGCAGCGTTACCCGATCGCTGACAGGGGGGTCCTACGAGCAGTACTTC
TRBD1	TRBV7-8	TRBJ2-1	.	CASSIQGDTYNEQFF	TGTGCCAGCAGCATACAGGGGGACACCTACAATGAGCAGTTCTTC
TRBD1	TRBV28	TRBJ1-3	once	CASRGTGAGRGNTIYF	TGTGCCAGCAGGGGTACAGGGGCCGGCAGAGGAAACACCATATATTTT
TRBD1	TRBV19	TRBJ1-4	.	CASNPGQTNEKLFF	TGTGCCAGTAACCCGGGACAGACTAATGAAAAACTGTTTTTT
TRBD2	TRBV4-1	TRBJ2-1	.	CASSRGPGGESYNEQFF	TGCGCCAGCAGCCGGGGGCCCGGGGGGGAGTCCTACAATGAGCAGTTCTTC
TRBD2	TRBV2	TRBJ2-5	.	CASSAPGLAEETQYF	TGTGCCAGCAGTGCTCCGGGACTAGCGGAAGAGACCCAGTACTTC
.	TRBV1	TRBJ2-7	once	CTSSRPETRPYEQYF	TGCACCAGCAGCCGACCCGAGACTAGACCCTACGAGCAGTACTTC
.	TRBV5-1	TRBJ2-6	.	CASSLASASGANVLTF	TGCGCCAGCAGCTTGGCCAGTGCCTCTGGGGCCAACGTCCTGACTTTC
.	TRBV10-1	TRBJ2-5	.	CASSAAGETQYF	TGCGCCAGCAGTGCGGCGGGTGAGACCCAGTACTTC
.	TRBV28	TRBJ1-3	once	CASRVQGAGNTIYF	TGTGCCAGCAGAGTACAGGGTGCGGGAAACACCATATATTTT
.	TRBV5-6	TRBJ1-2	.	CASSSTGNYGYIF	TGTGCCAGCAGCTCGACAGGAAACTATGGCTACATCTTC
.	TRBV5-3	TRBJ2-1	once	CARSRLQRPKTFYNEQFF	TGTGCCAGAAGCCGCCTACAGCGGCCAAAAACTTTTTACAATGAGCAGTTCTTC
TRBD2	TRBV4-1	TRBJ2-5	.	CASSQDWTRGLITNF	TGCGCCAGCAGCCAAGATTGGACGAGGGGACTAATCACCAACTTC
TRBD1	TRBV18	TRBJ1-2	.	CASSEQGQGDYGYTF	TGTGCCAGCTCAGAACAGGGACAGGGGGACTATGGCTACACCTTC
TRBD1	TRBV5-4	TRBJ2-1	.	CASSTGTGNEQFF	TGTGCCAGCAGCACCGGGACAGGGAATGAGCAGTTCTTC
TRBD2	TRBV9	TRBJ2-1	.	CASSASGRAPNEQFF	TGTGCCAGCAGCGCTAGCGGGAGGGCCCCCAATGAGCAGTTCTTC
.	TRBV11-1	TRBJ1-2	.	CASSLDPGKGKDYTF	TGTGCCAGCAGCTTAGATCCAGGGAAGGGGAAGGACTACACCTTC
TRBD1	TRBV30	TRBJ1-5	.	CAWSRQGDEPQHF	TGTGCCTGGAGTCGACAGGGGGACGAGCCCCAGCATTTT
.	TRBV27	TRBJ1-1	.	CASSLSRGGTEAFF	TGTGCCAGCAGTTTATCTAGGGGAGGCACTGAAGCTTTCTTT
TRBD1	TRBV6-4	TRBJ2-6	.	CASSGTGGANVLTF	TGTGCCAGCAGTGGGACAGGGGGGGCCAACGTCCTGACTTTC
.	TRBV7-6	TRBJ2-7	.	CASSPQGGPPGEQYF	TGTGCCAGCAGCCCGCAGGGGGGCCCACCGGGGGAGCAGTACTTC
TRBD1	TRBV11-2	TRBJ2-5	.	CASSWDRETQYF	TGTGCCAGCAGCTGGGACAGGGAGACCCAGTACTTC